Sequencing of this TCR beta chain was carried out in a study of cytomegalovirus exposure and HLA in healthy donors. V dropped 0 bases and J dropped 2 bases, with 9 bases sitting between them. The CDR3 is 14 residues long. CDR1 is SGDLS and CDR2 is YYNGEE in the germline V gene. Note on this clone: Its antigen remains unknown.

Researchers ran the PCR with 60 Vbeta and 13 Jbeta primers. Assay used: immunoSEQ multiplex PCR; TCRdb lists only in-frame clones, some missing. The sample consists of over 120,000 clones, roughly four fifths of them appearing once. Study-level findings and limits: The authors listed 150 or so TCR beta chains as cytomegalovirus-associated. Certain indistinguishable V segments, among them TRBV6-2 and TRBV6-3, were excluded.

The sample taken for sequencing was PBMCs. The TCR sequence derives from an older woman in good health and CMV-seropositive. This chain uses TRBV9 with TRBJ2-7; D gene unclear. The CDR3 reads CASSVGVFPYEQYF. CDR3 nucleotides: TGTGCCAGCAGCGTAGGAGTCTTTCCCTACGAGCAGTACTTC.